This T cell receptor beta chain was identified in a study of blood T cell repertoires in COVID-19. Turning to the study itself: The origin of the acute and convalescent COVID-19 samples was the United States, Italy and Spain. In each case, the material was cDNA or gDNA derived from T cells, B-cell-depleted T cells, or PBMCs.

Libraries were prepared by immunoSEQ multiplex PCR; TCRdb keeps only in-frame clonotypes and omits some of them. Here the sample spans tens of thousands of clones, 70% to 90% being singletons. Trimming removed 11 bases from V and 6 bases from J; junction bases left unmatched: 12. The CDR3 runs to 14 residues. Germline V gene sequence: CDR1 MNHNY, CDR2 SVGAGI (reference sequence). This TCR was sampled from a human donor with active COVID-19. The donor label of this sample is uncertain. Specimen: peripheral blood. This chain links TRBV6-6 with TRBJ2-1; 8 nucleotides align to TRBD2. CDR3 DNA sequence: TGTGCCTGTAAGACTAGCGACGGGTCCAATGAGCAGTTCTTC. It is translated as CACKTSDGSNEQFF.